This TCR beta chain was captured in a study of control samples from healthy donors and cancer patients (dated by TCRdb to the early 2020s). The method was the immunoSEQ multiplex PCR assay. The source is immuneACCESS, and TCRdb retained only in-frame sequences with V and J called. Part of the clones is not carried over; for the studies checked, unresolved V genes explain less than half of this, and the remainder is unexplained. In all, the sample holds some 130,000 clones, and about nine tenths of those were seen once. Of the sample, about 2.7% is held by the ten largest clones. The germline V and J ends show losses of 4 bases and 4 bases respectively, and no gene match explains 10 bases of the junction. Taken from the germline V gene, the CDR1 and CDR2 loops are SGHRS and YFSETQ. The CDR3 numbers 16 residues from cysteine through phenylalanine. The read is trimmed to its CDR3 DNA, 48 bases read in frame from base 1.

As to this clone: Its antigen specificity is not known. No per-base quality is available; no much larger clone lies one base away.

The sequence came from a man aged 40-50 years in good health. Source material: blood. Recombination joined TRBV5-1 with TRBJ2-3, and 9 junctional nucleotides match TRBD1. The CDR3 reads CASSASGQGIADTQYF. The DNA sequence is given as TGCGCCAGCAGCGCCTCGGGACAGGGAATCGCAGATACGCAGTATTTT.